This is a list of T cell receptor beta chains from one sample in a study of cytomegalovirus exposure and HLA in healthy donors. The protocol was immunoSEQ multiplex PCR, while the TCRdb copy is restricted to in-frame clones and leaves out a portion. The sample has approximately 130,000 clones, 60% to 85% seen once. The sample comprised PBMCs. The receptors stem from a female donor in good health and CMV-seropositive. The CDR3 runs from the conserved cysteine through the conserved F or W. Fields, in order: J gene, clone size, D gene, V gene, CDR3 DNA, CDR3 protein. D genes are given only for firm matches. Rows give clone size only sometimes, using once, few, many, or a class for an expanded clone.

j_gene: TRBJ2-7; abundance: .; d_gene: .; v_gene: TRBV9; CDR3nt: TGTGCCAGCAGCTTGCGTCCCTCCTACGAGCAGTACTTC; CDR3aa: CASSLRPSYEQYF
j_gene: TRBJ2-5; abundance: .; d_gene: TRBD1; v_gene: TRBV13; CDR3nt: TGTGCCAGCAGCAGTAGACAGGGCCAAGAGACCCAGTACTTC; CDR3aa: CASSSRQGQETQYF
j_gene: TRBJ1-6; abundance: .; d_gene: TRBD1; v_gene: TRBV6-1; CDR3nt: TGCGCCAGCCAGACAGGGGCTAATTCACCCCTCCACTTT; CDR3aa: CASQTGANSPLHF
j_gene: TRBJ2-7; abundance: .; d_gene: TRBD2; v_gene: TRBV6-6; CDR3nt: TGTGCCAGCAGTTACTCCGGGACTAGCGCCGCCTACGAGCAGTACTTC; CDR3aa: CASSYSGTSAAYEQYF
j_gene: TRBJ2-7; abundance: .; d_gene: .; v_gene: TRBV6-5; CDR3nt: TGTGCCAGCAGTTCGATAACTAGCAACTCCTACGAGCAGTACTTC; CDR3aa: CASSSITSNSYEQYF
j_gene: TRBJ2-7; abundance: few; d_gene: TRBD1; v_gene: TRBV29-1; CDR3nt: TGCAGCGTGGTACCATCCACGGGACAGGTGGGCGAGCAGTACTTC; CDR3aa: CSVVPSTGQVGEQYF
j_gene: TRBJ1-1; abundance: .; d_gene: TRBD1; v_gene: TRBV10-3; CDR3nt: TGTGCCATCAGTGACCCCGGACAGGAGTCCAATGAAGCTTTCTTT; CDR3aa: CAISDPGQESNEAFF
j_gene: TRBJ2-2; abundance: .; d_gene: TRBD2; v_gene: TRBV6-6; CDR3nt: TGTGCCAGCCTCGCGCTTGCGGGAGTGTACACCGGGGAGCTGTTTTTT; CDR3aa: CASLALAGVYTGELFF
j_gene: TRBJ2-2; abundance: .; d_gene: TRBD2; v_gene: TRBV5-1; CDR3nt: TGCGCCAGCAGCATAAGCGGGAGATATACCGGGGAGCTGTTTTTT; CDR3aa: CASSISGRYTGELFF
j_gene: TRBJ1-2; abundance: .; d_gene: .; v_gene: TRBV27; CDR3nt: TGTGCCAGCAGTTTATACGCTTCCGGCTATGGCTACACCTTC; CDR3aa: CASSLYASGYGYTF
j_gene: TRBJ1-5; abundance: .; d_gene: .; v_gene: TRBV7-9; CDR3nt: TGTGCCAGCACTCAAGGGGGGGACTTAAATCAGCCCCAGCATTTT; CDR3aa: CASTQGGDLNQPQHF
j_gene: TRBJ2-1; abundance: .; d_gene: TRBD2; v_gene: TRBV10-2; CDR3nt: TGCGCCAGCAGAGCTAGCGGGAGGGCCCAGTTCTTC; CDR3aa: CASRASGRAQFF
j_gene: TRBJ2-7; abundance: .; d_gene: TRBD2; v_gene: TRBV7-6; CDR3nt: TGTGCCAGCAGCTTAAGACTAGCGGAGACTCAAGCACCAGACTACGAGCAGTACTTC; CDR3aa: CASSLRLAETQAPDYEQYF
j_gene: TRBJ1-5; abundance: .; d_gene: TRBD1; v_gene: TRBV9; CDR3nt: TGTGCCAGCAGCAAAACTGCAGGGGGCGGGAATCAGCCCCAGCATTTT; CDR3aa: CASSKTAGGGNQPQHF
j_gene: TRBJ1-3; abundance: once; d_gene: TRBD1; v_gene: TRBV9; CDR3nt: TGTGCCAGCAGCATAGGGACAGGGGGTTCGGGAAACACCATATATTTT; CDR3aa: CASSIGTGGSGNTIYF
j_gene: TRBJ2-7; abundance: .; d_gene: .; v_gene: TRBV7-9; CDR3nt: TGTGCCAGCAGCACCTCTCGGTGGGAGCAGTACTTC; CDR3aa: CASSTSRWEQYF
j_gene: TRBJ2-6; abundance: .; d_gene: .; v_gene: TRBV2; CDR3nt: TGTGCGAGCCACTCTGGGGCCAACGTCCTGACTTTC; CDR3aa: CASHSGANVLTF
j_gene: TRBJ2-1; abundance: .; d_gene: .; v_gene: TRBV2; CDR3nt: TGTGCCAGCACCTTAGTCCCCTCCCGGGGGAGCTCCTACAATGAGCAGTTCTTC; CDR3aa: CASTLVPSRGSSYNEQFF
j_gene: TRBJ2-7; abundance: .; d_gene: TRBD1; v_gene: TRBV5-6; CDR3nt: TGTGCCAGCAGCTCGACGGACAGGGGGTATGAGCAGTACTTC; CDR3aa: CASSSTDRGYEQYF
j_gene: TRBJ2-3; abundance: .; d_gene: TRBD2; v_gene: TRBV29-1; CDR3nt: TGCAGCTACGGGACTAGCGGGGGCAAAGATACGCAGTATTTT; CDR3aa: CSYGTSGGKDTQYF
j_gene: TRBJ2-2; abundance: .; d_gene: TRBD1; v_gene: TRBV6-5; CDR3nt: TGTGCCAGCAGTCACGACAGGGTCACCGGGGAGCTGTTTTTT; CDR3aa: CASSHDRVTGELFF
j_gene: TRBJ2-1; abundance: .; d_gene: .; v_gene: TRBV18; CDR3nt: TGTGCCAGCTCACCGGCAATTACAGGGCTCAATGAGCAGTTCTTC; CDR3aa: CASSPAITGLNEQFF
j_gene: TRBJ2-3; abundance: .; d_gene: TRBD2; v_gene: TRBV10-3; CDR3nt: TGTGCCATCAGGGAGCGGGGGGAGAACACAGATACGCAGTATTTT; CDR3aa: CAIRERGENTDTQYF
j_gene: TRBJ1-2; abundance: .; d_gene: .; v_gene: TRBV5-4; CDR3nt: TGTGCCAGCAGCTTTCCGGGGGGCGATGGCTACACCTTC; CDR3aa: CASSFPGGDGYTF
j_gene: TRBJ1-6; abundance: .; d_gene: .; v_gene: TRBV10-2; CDR3nt: TGCGCCAGCAGTCAGGCAACAGGGTCGAGTTCACCCCTCCACTTT; CDR3aa: CASSQATGSSSPLHF
j_gene: TRBJ2-1; abundance: .; d_gene: TRBD2; v_gene: TRBV7-9; CDR3nt: TGTTCCAGCAGCCTCCGGACTAGCGGGAGGTATGGTGAGCAGTTCTTC; CDR3aa: CSSSLRTSGRYGEQFF
j_gene: TRBJ1-1; abundance: few; d_gene: .; v_gene: TRBV9; CDR3nt: TGTGCCAGCAGCCTCACCGCGAGGTCTGAAGCTTTCTTT; CDR3aa: CASSLTARSEAFF
j_gene: TRBJ2-3; abundance: .; d_gene: .; v_gene: TRBV5-1; CDR3nt: TGCGCCAGCAGCTTGGCCATATCGGGTCGGGCAGATACGCAGTATTTT; CDR3aa: CASSLAISGRADTQYF
j_gene: TRBJ1-5; abundance: .; d_gene: TRBD1; v_gene: TRBV30; CDR3nt: TGTGCCTGGAGCCGGGACAGGGCATTTGAACAGCCCCAGCATTTT; CDR3aa: CAWSRDRAFEQPQHF
j_gene: TRBJ2-2; abundance: .; d_gene: .; v_gene: TRBV6-5; CDR3nt: TGTGCCAGCAGTCACTACAGGGAAACCGGGGAGCTGTTTTTT; CDR3aa: CASSHYRETGELFF
j_gene: TRBJ2-3; abundance: .; d_gene: TRBD2; v_gene: TRBV7-3; CDR3nt: TGTGCCAGCAGCATTACTAGCGGGACAGATACGCAGTATTTT; CDR3aa: CASSITSGTDTQYF
j_gene: TRBJ1-1; abundance: .; d_gene: .; v_gene: TRBV29-1; CDR3nt: TGCAGCGTTGACACGTCAGTAACTGAAGCTTTCTTT; CDR3aa: CSVDTSVTEAFF
j_gene: TRBJ2-5; abundance: .; d_gene: .; v_gene: TRBV5-4; CDR3nt: TGTGCCAGCAGCTTGGGACCAACGTACCAAGAGGCCCAGTACTTC; CDR3aa: CASSLGPTYQEAQYF
j_gene: TRBJ1-1; abundance: .; d_gene: .; v_gene: TRBV2; CDR3nt: TGTGCCAGCACCGATTGGCGGGATCGGACTGAAGCTTTCTTT; CDR3aa: CASTDWRDRTEAFF
j_gene: TRBJ2-3; abundance: .; d_gene: .; v_gene: TRBV5-6; CDR3nt: TGTGCCAGCAGCTTGTTACAGGGAACATCGTTCGATACGCAGTATTTT; CDR3aa: CASSLLQGTSFDTQYF
j_gene: TRBJ2-7; abundance: .; d_gene: .; v_gene: TRBV2; CDR3nt: TGTGCCAGCAGTGAAGACAGGGAACTCGAGCAGTACTTC; CDR3aa: CASSEDRELEQYF
j_gene: TRBJ2-1; abundance: once; d_gene: TRBD2; v_gene: TRBV5-1; CDR3nt: TGCGCCAGCAGCACACCGAGACCGGGACTAGCCAATGAGCAGTTCTTC; CDR3aa: CASSTPRPGLANEQFF
j_gene: TRBJ2-7; abundance: .; d_gene: .; v_gene: TRBV4-2; CDR3nt: TGTGCCAGCAGCCCAGGTTCGTACGAGCAGTACTTC; CDR3aa: CASSPGSYEQYF
j_gene: TRBJ1-1; abundance: .; d_gene: .; v_gene: TRBV5-1; CDR3nt: TGCGCCAGCAGCTTGGCGCCAGGGGTCTCGGACACTGAAGCTTTCTTT; CDR3aa: CASSLAPGVSDTEAFF
j_gene: TRBJ2-7; abundance: .; d_gene: .; v_gene: TRBV2; CDR3nt: TGTGCCAGCAGTGAAGAAGGGGTGGCCTACGAGCAGTACTTC; CDR3aa: CASSEEGVAYEQYF
j_gene: TRBJ2-1; abundance: .; d_gene: TRBD2; v_gene: TRBV19; CDR3nt: TGTGCCAGTAGTAGGGGGAGGGAAAATGAGCAGTTCTTC; CDR3aa: CASSRGRENEQFF
j_gene: TRBJ1-1; abundance: .; d_gene: TRBD1; v_gene: TRBV5-1; CDR3nt: TGCGCCAGCAGCGGAGGGGACAGGGACACTGAAGCCTTCTTT; CDR3aa: CASSGGDRDTEAFF
j_gene: TRBJ2-2; abundance: .; d_gene: .; v_gene: TRBV10-2; CDR3nt: TGCGCCAGCGGACAGCCTTACTCGAACACCGGGGAGCTGTTTTTT; CDR3aa: CASGQPYSNTGELFF
j_gene: TRBJ2-7; abundance: once; d_gene: TRBD2; v_gene: TRBV27; CDR3nt: TGTGCCAGCAGTTTTGTAGCGGGGGGCTACGAGCAGTACTTC; CDR3aa: CASSFVAGGYEQYF
j_gene: TRBJ1-2; abundance: .; d_gene: .; v_gene: TRBV7-9; CDR3nt: TGTGCCAGCAGCTTACAGGGTGGCTACACCTTC; CDR3aa: CASSLQGGYTF
j_gene: TRBJ1-2; abundance: .; d_gene: TRBD1; v_gene: TRBV10-3; CDR3nt: TGTGCCATCAGTGGGCCTCGACAGGGGGCGTCGGAAGGCTACACCTTC; CDR3aa: CAISGPRQGASEGYTF
j_gene: TRBJ2-7; abundance: .; d_gene: .; v_gene: TRBV13; CDR3nt: TGTGCCAGCAGCCTTAGGGACATCTCCTACGAGCAGTACTTC; CDR3aa: CASSLRDISYEQYF
j_gene: TRBJ2-3; abundance: .; d_gene: .; v_gene: TRBV27; CDR3nt: TGTGCCAGCAGTTTCGGGGTCACAGATACGCAGTATTTT; CDR3aa: CASSFGVTDTQYF
j_gene: TRBJ2-5; abundance: .; d_gene: TRBD2; v_gene: TRBV30; CDR3nt: TGTGCCTGGAGTGTGGGGGGGGGTACAACGAGAGAGCAGTACTTC; CDR3aa: CAWSVGGGTTREQYF
j_gene: TRBJ2-7; abundance: few; d_gene: .; v_gene: TRBV5-1; CDR3nt: TGCGCCAGCAGCCCCGGGGACACGCCATCCTACGAGCAGTACTTC; CDR3aa: CASSPGDTPSYEQYF
j_gene: TRBJ1-4; abundance: .; d_gene: .; v_gene: TRBV10-3; CDR3nt: TGTGCCATCAGTGGATCCAGGGGAACAACTAATGAAAAACTGTTTTTT; CDR3aa: CAISGSRGTTNEKLFF
j_gene: TRBJ1-1; abundance: .; d_gene: TRBD1; v_gene: TRBV19; CDR3nt: TGTGCCAGTAGTATGGGACTTACCAGGGGGGCGGACACTGAAGCTTTCTTT; CDR3aa: CASSMGLTRGADTEAFF
j_gene: TRBJ1-2; abundance: .; d_gene: .; v_gene: TRBV5-1; CDR3nt: TGCGCCAGCAGCTTGGCCGGGGATGGCTACACCTTC; CDR3aa: CASSLAGDGYTF
j_gene: TRBJ2-3; abundance: few; d_gene: TRBD2; v_gene: TRBV5-1; CDR3nt: TGCGCCAGCAGCTTGGGGCCTAGCGGGAGTGACACAGATACGCAGTATTTT; CDR3aa: CASSLGPSGSDTDTQYF
j_gene: TRBJ2-1; abundance: .; d_gene: TRBD2; v_gene: TRBV6-1; CDR3nt: TGTGCCAGCAGTGAAGCAGGGCTAGCGGGAAAATACAATGAGCAGTTCTTC; CDR3aa: CASSEAGLAGKYNEQFF
j_gene: TRBJ2-3; abundance: few; d_gene: .; v_gene: TRBV7-9; CDR3nt: TGTGCCAGCAGCCAAGGCGCGCAGGGATCAGATACGCAGTATTTT; CDR3aa: CASSQGAQGSDTQYF
j_gene: TRBJ2-3; abundance: .; d_gene: .; v_gene: TRBV5-4; CDR3nt: TGTGCCAGCAGCTCCCTCGTGGCAGGGGCTAGCACAGATACGCAGTATTTT; CDR3aa: CASSSLVAGASTDTQYF
j_gene: TRBJ2-2; abundance: .; d_gene: TRBD1; v_gene: TRBV15; CDR3nt: TGTGCCACCAGCAGTCCCGGGCTGGGTGGACAGGGCCTTGACGGGGAGCTGTTTTTT; CDR3aa: CATSSPGLGGQGLDGELFF
j_gene: TRBJ2-1; abundance: .; d_gene: .; v_gene: TRBV19; CDR3nt: TGTGCCAGTAGTATCGACTACAGCCAGCAGTTCTTC; CDR3aa: CASSIDYSQQFF